The 11 T cell receptor beta chains below all came from one sample that was sequenced in a study of blood T cell repertoires in COVID-19. Clones were sequenced by immunoSEQ multiplex PCR, and TCRdb holds only the in-frame ones, with some missing. Found here are under 350,000 clones, about 89% of them singletons; the top ten hold roughly 4.8%. The specimen sequenced was peripheral blood. These receptors all come from a man aged 35-49 years with acute or convalescent COVID-19.

The CDR3: CASSEWRNEQFF. The CDR3, as DNA: TGTGCCAGCAGTGAGTGGAGGAATGAGCAGTTCTTC. The rearrangement uses TRBV6-1 and TRBJ2-1, with D perhaps matching TRBD2 (5 bases). CDR3 length equals 12 residues. Trimming removed 3 bases at V and 7 bases at J, with 7 bases between. Germline V gene sequence: CDR1 MNHNS, CDR2 SASEGT.

This clone was picked up one time. The V call is TRBV6-5, the J call TRBJ2-1; 7 bases are a match to TRBD1. Germline V lookup: CDR1 MNHEY, CDR2 SVGAGI. The CDR3 sequence is 15 residues long. Trimming removed 5 bases from V and 4 bases from J; junction bases left unmatched: 8. This CDR3 reads CASSSGQALYNEQFF. The CDR3 bases are TGTGCCAGCAGTAGCGGACAGGCCCTATACAATGAGCAGTTCTTC.

The chain joins TRBV12-5 to TRBJ2-3; D is unclear. V lost 1 base to trimming and J lost 1 base, with 15 bases between them. Germline-derived CDR1 and CDR2 are LGHNT and FRNRAP. The CDR3 extends over 17 amino acids. Here the CDR3 DNA reads TGTGCTAGTGGTTTGGGACCACAAGCGTGGGGCACAGATACGCAGTATTTT. Protein sequence: CASGLGPQAWGTDTQYF. The whole variable domain, filled in from reference TRBV12-5 and TRBJ2-3, reads DARVTQTPRHKVTEMGQEVTMRCQPILGHNTVFWYRQTMMQGLELLAYFRNRAPLDDSGMPKDRFSAEMPDATLATLKIQPSEPRDSAVYFCASGLGPQAWGTDTQYFGPGTRLTVL.

This clone was seen a handful of times. The chain combines TRBV2 with TRBJ2-3; possibly TRBD2 for D (6 bases). From germline, CDR1 is SNHLY and CDR2 FYNNEI. This CDR3 is built from 15 residues. V lost 4 bases and J lost 5, with 16 bases in between. The CDR3 loop reads CASSGKGLKGDTQYF. The CDR3 coding sequence is TGTGCCAGCAGTGGAAAGGGACTCAAGGGAGATACGCAGTATTTT.

The V gene is TRBV10-1, the J gene TRBJ2-5, with D hard to call. The CDR3 length is 14 residues. Between the trimmed V and J ends, which lost 0 bases and 1 base, there was a span of 6 bases. Germline V gene lookup returns CDR1 WNHNN and CDR2 SYGVQD (reference sequence). The CDR3 reads CASSESNSQETQYF. CDR3 in DNA: TGCGCCAGCAGTGAGTCGAACAGCCAAGAGACCCAGTACTTC.

V and J are TRBV3-1 (or the pseudogene TRBV3-2) and TRBJ1-5; 10 bases line up with TRBD1. Losses at the gene ends were 1 base for V and 9 bases for J; bases not matched to a gene: 6. Germline V lookup: CDR1 LGHDT, CDR2 YNNKEL (reference sequence). The CDR3 runs to 15 residues. The CDR3 reads CASSQGQGAHRPQHF. CDR3 DNA: TGTGCCAGCAGCCAAGGACAGGGGGCTCACAGGCCCCAGCATTTT.

V is TRBV10-1 and J is TRBJ1-1, with D unclear. V lost 2 bases, J lost 7 bases, and 11 bases lay in between. CDR3 length: 13 residues. From germline, CDR1 is WNHNN and CDR2 SYGVQD (reference sequence). This CDR3 is CASSEVGRNEAFF. The CDR3 DNA is TGCGCCAGCAGTGAGGTCGGCAGGAATGAAGCTTTCTTT.

V gene TRBV13 combines with J gene TRBJ1-1; D not certain. From germline, CDR1 is PRHDT and CDR2 FYEKMQ (reference sequence). The CDR3 covers 15 residues. V was trimmed by 0 bases and J by 4 bases, leaving 12 bases between them. CDR3 in DNA: TGTGCCAGCAGCTTAGGGGCACCGAGGGTCACTGAAGCTTTCTTT. It specifies CASSLGAPRVTEAFF. Full variable domain (rest looked up from reference TRBV13 and TRBJ1-1): AAGVIQSPRHLIKEKRETATLKCYPIPRHDTVYWYQQGPGQDPQFLISFYEKMQSDKGSIPDRFSAQQFSDYHSELNMSSLELGDSALYFCASSLGAPRVTEAFFGQGTRLTVV.

This clone was seen only a few times. The identical CDR3 is also encoded by other nucleotide sequences in the sample. V usage is TRBV5-1 and J usage is TRBJ2-2, with TRBD1 matching 8 bases. Germline V gene lookup returns CDR1 SGHRS and CDR2 YFSETQ. CDR3 size: 14 residues. V dropped 2 bases and J dropped 3; count of bases not matched to a gene: 0. CDR3 protein: CASSLQGDTGELFF. CDR3 bases: TGCGCCAGCAGCTTACAGGGGGACACCGGGGAGCTGTTTTTT.

This clone was found a few times. The chain joins TRBV6-1 to TRBJ1-3; 8 bases are a match to TRBD1. With V trimmed by 2 bases and J by 7 bases, 7 bases remained unmatched. Germline lookup yields CDR1 MNHNS and CDR2 SASEGT. The CDR3 totals 15 residues. The CDR3 DNA reads TGTGCCAGCAGTGAACCTCGGACAGGGAAGAACACCATATATTTT. This gives the protein CASSEPRTGKNTIYF.

The rearrangement links TRBV7-9 to TRBJ1-2, with 12 positions matching TRBD1. Germline-derived CDR1 and CDR2 are SEHNR and FQNEAQ (reference sequence). V gave up 5 bases and J gave up 3 bases; unmatched junction bases: 4. This CDR3 has 15 residues. CDR3 in amino acids: CASSLRDRGHYGYTF. The CDR3 bases are TGTGCCAGCAGCCTCCGGGACAGGGGGCACTATGGCTACACCTTC.